Included here is one TCR beta chain sequence, with context. These data are taken from a study of shared clonotypes between healthy human individuals. The assay was immunoSEQ multiplex PCR, and TCRdb's table has in-frame clones only and misses some. The sample has around 2.5 million clones; 80% to 95% are singletons. Donors had no recently reported acute infections or vaccinations and were HIV-negative. Trimming removed 4 bases at V and 7 bases at J, with 19 bases between. The CDR3 has 15 amino acids. Germline V gene lookup returns CDR1 MNHEY and CDR2 SVGAGI. The sequence came from a man between 18 and 29 years old in good health. Some clones in this sample may be carry-over from other donors' samples. The source material was naive CD4+ T cells from PBMCs. Subset given: CD45RA+ positively selected. J is TRBJ1-2 and V is TRBV6-5, with D unclear. CDR3 protein: CASSSSRTGSFGYTF. Written as DNA, the CDR3 is TGTGCCAGCAGTTCCTCTCGGACGGGTTCCTTTGGCTACACCTTC.